This T cell receptor beta chain was profiled in a study of blood T cells in healthy people across ages. Study-wide results and caveats: Possibly confounding the expanded clonotype changes was the fact that donor CMV status was unknown. Any conclusive comparison of naive versus antigen-experienced cells was prevented by using unsorted PBMCs.

The sample holds many counts of this clonotype. The antigen remains undetermined. V dropped 3 bases and J dropped 4 bases, with 4 bases sitting between them. This CDR3 is 11 amino acids long. Germline CDR1 DFQATT, CDR2 SNEGSKA (reference sequence). Combining a sample-barcoded 5' primer with a J-beta primer mix, a second PCR ran for about 7 to 12 cycles. TCRdb fed the 5' RACE reads into MiXCR, producing one record per CDR3 protein. Seen here are hundreds of thousands of distinct CDR3 sequences, about 30% observed once, and the top ten hold 15%. Peripheral blood was drawn, around 9.5 milliliters per donor.

The receptor was isolated from a woman of 80 years or more in good health. The sample consisted of blood. J is TRBJ2-1 and V is TRBV20-1; D not certain. The CDR3 nucleotides read TGCAGTGCTAGGGGGTACAATGAGCAGTTCTTC. Translated: CSARGYNEQFF.